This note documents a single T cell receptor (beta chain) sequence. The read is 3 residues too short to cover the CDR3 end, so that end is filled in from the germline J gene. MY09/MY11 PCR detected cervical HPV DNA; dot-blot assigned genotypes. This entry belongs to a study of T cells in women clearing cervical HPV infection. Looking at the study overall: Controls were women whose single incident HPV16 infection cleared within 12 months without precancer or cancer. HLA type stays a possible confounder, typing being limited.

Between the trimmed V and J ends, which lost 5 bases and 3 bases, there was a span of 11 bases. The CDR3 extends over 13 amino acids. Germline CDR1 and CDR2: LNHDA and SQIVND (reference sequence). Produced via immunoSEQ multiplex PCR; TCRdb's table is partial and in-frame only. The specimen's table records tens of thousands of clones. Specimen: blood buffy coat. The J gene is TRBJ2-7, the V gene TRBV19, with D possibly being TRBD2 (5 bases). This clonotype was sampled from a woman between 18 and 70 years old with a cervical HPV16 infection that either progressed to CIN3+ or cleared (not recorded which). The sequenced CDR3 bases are TGTGCCAGTAGTTTAGCCCGGGGCTACGAG. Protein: CASSLARGYE. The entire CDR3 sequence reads CASSLARGYEQYF.